This entry features one T cell receptor beta chain sequence. The data stem from a study of shared clonotypes between healthy human individuals. V gave up 1 base and J gave up 4 bases; unmatched junction bases: 5. Germline V lookup: CDR1 SGHDT, CDR2 YYEEEE. CDR3 size: 17 residues. Some clones are missing from TCRdb's copy, which holds only in-frame ones; the method was immunoSEQ multiplex PCR. Here the sample spans 75,000 to 100,000 clones, less than 50% being singletons. The sequencing sample was made of PBMCs. The rearrangement links TRBV5-6 to TRBJ2-5, with 15 bases lining up with TRBD2. The sequence came from a woman in her 40s in good health. Some clones in this sample may be carry-over from other donors' samples. CDR3 nucleotides: TGTGCCAGCAGCTTGAGGACTAGCGGGAGGGCCCCAGAGACCCAGTACTTC. Translation: CASSLRTSGRAPETQYF.